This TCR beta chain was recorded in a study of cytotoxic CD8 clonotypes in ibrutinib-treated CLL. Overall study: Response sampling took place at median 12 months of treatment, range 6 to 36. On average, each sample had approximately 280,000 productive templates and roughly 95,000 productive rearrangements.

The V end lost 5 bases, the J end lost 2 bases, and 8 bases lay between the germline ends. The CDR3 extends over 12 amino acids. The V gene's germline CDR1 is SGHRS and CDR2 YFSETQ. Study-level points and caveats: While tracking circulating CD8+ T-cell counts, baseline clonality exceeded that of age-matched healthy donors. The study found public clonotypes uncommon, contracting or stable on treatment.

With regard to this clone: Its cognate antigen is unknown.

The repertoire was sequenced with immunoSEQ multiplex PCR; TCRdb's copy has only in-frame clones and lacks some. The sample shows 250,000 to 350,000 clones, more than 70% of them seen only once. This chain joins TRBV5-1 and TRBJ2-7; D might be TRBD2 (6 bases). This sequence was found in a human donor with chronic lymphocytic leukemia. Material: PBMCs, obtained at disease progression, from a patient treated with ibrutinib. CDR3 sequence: CASSAGTYEQYF. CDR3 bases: TGCGCCAGCAGTGCGGGGACCTACGAGCAGTACTTC.